This is a list of T cell receptor beta chains from one sample in a study of shared clonotypes between healthy human individuals. Produced via immunoSEQ multiplex PCR; TCRdb's table is partial and in-frame only. The sample contains roughly 1.4 million clones, 98% of which appear only once. The sequenced material came from naive CD4+ T cells sorted from blood. These receptors were collected from a man in his thirties or forties in good health. CDR3s include the opening cysteine and the closing phenylalanine or tryptophan. The D gene is left open where the match is weak. The size of a clone is reported for some rows only, either as once, few or many, or as a class for expanded clones.

>TRBJ2-7|TRBV5-4|-|TRBD2
CASTFSGRADEQYF
TGTGCCAGCACCTTTAGCGGGAGGGCCGACGAGCAGTACTTC
>TRBJ2-3|TRBV30|-|TRBD2
CAFPSGSTDTQYF
TGTGCCTTCCCTAGCGGTAGCACAGATACGCAGTATTTT
>TRBJ2-1|TRBV11-2|once|-
CASSLGAAASAWQFF
TGTGCCAGCAGCTTAGGGGCCGCGGCTAGCGCATGGCAGTTCTTC
>TRBJ1-3|TRBV27|-|-
CASRELGGRAGNTIYF
TGTGCCAGCAGAGAGCTCGGGGGCAGAGCTGGAAACACCATATATTTT
>TRBJ2-2|TRBV9|-|TRBD2
CASSFTGTSGSLRELFF
TGTGCCAGCAGCTTCACCGGGACTAGCGGGAGTTTGAGGGAGCTGTTTTTT
>TRBJ2-3|TRBV7-3|-|TRBD1
CASSQRPSGTGDTDTQYF
TGTGCCAGCAGCCAACGTCCCTCCGGGACAGGGGACACAGATACGCAGTATTTT
>TRBJ2-7|TRBV7-9|-|TRBD2
CASSASGRMNEQYF
TGTGCCAGCAGCGCCAGCGGGAGAATGAACGAGCAGTACTTC
>TRBJ2-7|TRBV19|-|TRBD1
CASSRGQGVHEQYF
TGTGCCAGTAGTAGGGGACAGGGGGTCCACGAGCAGTACTTC
>TRBJ2-7|TRBV5-5|once|TRBD2
CASSPGPSGHYYEQYF
TGTGCCAGCAGCCCGGGGCCTAGCGGGCATTACTACGAGCAGTACTTC
>TRBJ2-1|TRBV7-7|-|-
CASSLGSSYNEQFF
TGTGCTAGCAGCTTAGGCAGCTCCTACAATGAGCAGTTCTTC
>TRBJ1-4|TRBV7-2|-|-
CASRLRLGEKLFF
TGTGCCAGCCGCCTTCGGCTAGGGGAAAAACTGTTTTTT
>TRBJ1-5|TRBV15|-|-
CATSRARQPQHF
TGTGCCACCAGCAGAGCTAGACAGCCCCAGCATTTT
>TRBJ2-1|TRBV9|-|-
CASSAGVSSYNEQFF
TGTGCCAGCAGCGCGGGGGTTAGCTCCTACAATGAGCAGTTCTTC
>TRBJ1-3|TRBV7-9|-|-
CASTRPQRGRGNTIYF
TGTGCCAGCACCCGACCGCAAAGGGGTCGAGGAAACACCATATATTTT
>TRBJ1-1|TRBV19|-|-
CASRAGVYTEAFF
TGTGCCAGCAGAGCGGGGGTATACACTGAAGCTTTCTTT
>TRBJ2-5|TRBV5-1|-|-
CASSSTGLRETQYF
TGCGCCAGCAGCTCAACAGGGCTCCGGGAGACCCAGTACTTC
>TRBJ2-2|TRBV28|-|-
CASSSRNTGELFF
TGTGCCAGCAGTTCCAGAAACACCGGGGAGCTGTTTTTT
>TRBJ2-3|TRBV29-1|-|TRBD2
CSVVLGTSGTGDTQYF
TGCAGCGTAGTCCTAGGGACTAGCGGGACAGGAGATACGCAGTATTTT
>TRBJ2-1|TRBV5-1|-|-
CASATGLEQFF
TGCGCCAGCGCGACGGGACTCGAGCAGTTCTTC
>TRBJ2-3|TRBV10-3|-|-
CAISGSAWGRSDTQYF
TGTGCCATCAGCGGGTCCGCCTGGGGCCGCTCAGATACGCAGTATTTT
>TRBJ1-3|TRBV4-2|-|TRBD1
CASSQDLPGQGTGNTIYF
TGTGCCAGCAGCCAAGACCTTCCGGGACAGGGTACTGGAAACACCATATATTTT
>TRBJ2-7|TRBV28|-|-
CASRLPERGQGEQYF
TGTGCCAGCAGGTTACCGGAACGGGGGCAGGGCGAGCAGTACTTC
>TRBJ1-5|TRBV1|-|-
CTSSQGRVVDQPQHF
TGCACCAGCAGCCAGGGCAGGGTGGTCGATCAGCCCCAGCATTTT
>TRBJ2-7|TRBV14|-|TRBD2
CASSPGLAGSYEQYF
TGTGCCAGCAGCCCGGGACTAGCGGGGTCCTACGAGCAGTACTTC
>TRBJ1-4|TRBV5-6|-|TRBD1
CASSRDWTGHNEKLFF
TGTGCCAGCAGCCGCGACTGGACAGGGCATAATGAAAAACTGTTTTTT
>TRBJ1-2|TRBV5-6|-|TRBD1
CASSQPGAGGSLSSGYTF
TGTGCCAGCAGTCAGCCTGGGGCAGGGGGAAGTCTGTCCTCTGGCTACACCTTC
>TRBJ1-1|TRBV19|-|-
CASSIVPNTEAFF
TGTGCCAGTAGTATAGTACCGAACACTGAAGCTTTCTTT
>TRBJ2-1|TRBV5-5|once|TRBD2
CASSTRGTSGINEQFF
TGTGCCAGCAGCACGAGGGGGACTAGCGGGATAAATGAGCAGTTCTTC
>TRBJ2-1|TRBV5-4|-|-
CASSLEGQRGEQFF
TGTGCCAGCAGCCTCGAGGGCCAGAGGGGGGAGCAGTTCTTC
>TRBJ2-5|TRBV4-1|-|-
CASSQGSPGAGTQYF
TGCGCCAGCAGCCAAGGCTCCCCAGGGGCCGGGACCCAGTACTTC
>TRBJ1-5|TRBV19|-|-
CASSEGNNQPQHF
TGTGCCAGTAGTGAGGGGAACAATCAGCCCCAGCATTTT
>TRBJ1-5|TRBV2|-|-
CASIRQETDEPQHF
TGTGCCAGCATTAGGCAGGAGACGGACGAGCCCCAGCATTTT
>TRBJ2-3|TRBV4-3|-|-
CASSQEQASTDTQYF
TGCGCCAGCAGCCAAGAGCAGGCTAGCACAGATACGCAGTATTTT
>TRBJ2-5|TRBV28|-|TRBD1
CASSFGTGTQETQYF
TGTGCCAGCAGTTTTGGGACAGGGACCCAAGAGACCCAGTACTTC
>TRBJ2-7|TRBV21-1|-|-
CASRNRGSAYEQYF
TGTGCCAGCAGGAACAGAGGCTCAGCCTACGAGCAGTACTTC
>TRBJ2-1|TRBV7-9|-|-
CASSPLANNEQFF
TGTGCCAGCAGCCCCCTCGCGAACAATGAGCAGTTCTTC
>TRBJ1-1|TRBV15|once|-
CATSTFQGEAFF
TGTGCCACCAGCACCTTCCAGGGTGAAGCTTTCTTT